Reported below is one T cell receptor (beta chain). This record belongs to a study of blood T cell repertoires in COVID-19. This CDR3 spans 13 amino acids. Germline V CDR1 and CDR2: SEHNR, FQNEAQ (reference sequence). Trimming left V 2 bases short and J 4 bases short, with 8 bases between. In the authors' workflow: Amplification with reference gene primers provided the estimates of nucleated cell counts. TCRdb keeps only in-frame clones here, not all; method: immunoSEQ multiplex PCR. For V, J and clone size, that table is used; D and trimming come from the DNA. The sample holds about 77,000 clones, about 80% seen once.

The rearrangement joins TRBV7-9 to TRBJ1-1; D is ambiguous. This receptor was identified in a woman between 70 and 85 years old with acute or convalescent COVID-19. Input material: peripheral blood. The CDR3 reads CASSLSSGTEAFF. The CDR3 DNA sequence: TGTGCCAGCAGCTTATCCTCCGGCACTGAAGCTTTCTTT.